This T cell receptor beta chain is drawn from a study of long-term antiretroviral therapy in people with HIV (dated by TCRdb to the early 2020s). The study in broad terms: The earliest samples were collected approximately a decade before the 2015 WHO recommendation for immediate ART, a period when ART was typically delayed until CD4 counts fell. Of the 30 to 35 participants with HIV, about a dozen were female. This retrospective serial study examined whether starting ART and sustained HIV suppression were associated with changes in the composition and diversity of the TRB repertoire in peripheral blood. Test extractions of a monoclonal T-cell line alongside approximately 36 polyclonal samples showed no cross-contamination during QIAcube processing. The cohort contributed over 150 cryopreserved PBMC samples from about 31 adults with confirmed HIV infection, collected serially over a mean of 6 years (range 1-12). The paper as a whole reports these results and caveats: The samples span the years 2004 to 2017, and the ART regimens used at that time may not be as effective as current regimens. No data were available on ART adherence, viral resistance or therapy changes, limiting inferences about post-ART repertoire changes. Expanded TRB clones identified before ART initiation dominated the repertoire across all time points, though the dominance fluctuated and decreased in many PLHIV after ART. HIV repertoires had narrower CDR3 length ranges than controls, and the network structure suggested an antigen-experienced repertoire that shifted only slightly toward naive after ART. Because pre-ART samples had limited cell numbers, profiling was done on unsorted PBMC rather than on sorted CD4+ and CD8+ T cells. Since PBMC availability was limited, sequencing covered only the TCR beta chain, with no alpha chain pairing. A significant increase in TRB diversity was found to be associated with ART initiation, although TRB diversity was observed to remain significantly below that of transplant donor controls even after long-term ART.

The immunoSEQ hsTCRB v3.0 assay was used at survey level resolution to sequence the TRB variable region. The target sequencing depth for TRB was about 40,000-55,000 T-cell genomes per sample. An Illumina MiSeq with a v3 150-cycle kit was used to sequence the pooled TRB libraries. From the authors' description of their analysis: Repertoire analysis was performed in R inside a reproducible Nextflow workflow that covered QC, data transformation and analysis. LymphoSeq2, an R package for exploring AIRR-Seq data, was used to implement the custom analyses. Several samples yielding fewer than 5000 total TRB sequences were excluded, leaving roughly 200 analyzed HIV repertoires. Among the roughly 180 retained HIV repertoires, approximately 59 were collected before ART initiation and roughly 130 after ART initiation. Each repertoire was downsampled to 5000 TRB nucleotide sequences, and summary statistics were averaged across 100 downsampling iterations. Only TRB sequences with CDR3 regions of at least seven amino acids were retained for analysis. Diversity was measured with a Shannon entropy-derived clonality score and the Gini coefficient. Repertoire networks linked the top 5000 CDR3 amino acid sequences whenever two sequences differed by an edit distance of one. GLIPH2 predicted antigen specificity groups and MHC restriction for TRB CDR3 amino acid sequences. To flag known CMV, EBV, HIV or tissue antigen associations, CDR3 amino acid sequences were matched against VDJdb and McPAS-TCR. Pre-ART, post-ART and control groups were compared with Wilcoxon signed-rank tests and Holm-Bonferroni correction. TCRdb carries this immuneACCESS record with in-frame sequences only. Its versions omit some clonotypes, under half of them owing to an unresolved V gene in the studies checked, with the rest unexplained. The V and J calls and clone size were taken over from that table, and D and trimming were inferred from the DNA. Recorded for this sample are 25,000 to 35,000 clones; about 96% of them occurred a single time. Clones ranked in the top ten supply roughly 8% of the sample.

Turning to this clone: Its antigen is still unknown. Nothing much larger sits one base from this clone, and base qualities are not available.

To be included, a participant needed at least one PBMC sample from before ART initiation plus at least two post-ART samples. Every participant with HIV received treatment in the United States of America. Before DNA extraction, cryopreserved samples of about 0.9-11 million PBMC were thawed and then washed. At the time of the earliest PBMC sample for each participant with HIV, ages ranged from about 23 to 60 years. Per participant, PBMC samples came from 1-4 timepoints prior to ART initiation and 2-8 timepoints following ART initiation, for a median of 7 samples. Serial HIV viral load, CD4+ T-cell count, ART history and demographic data were obtained for every participant. Genomic DNA was extracted from unsorted PBMC with a Qiagen kit on a QIAcube, with processing performed in batches of 12 samples. The CDR1 and CDR2 encoded by the germline V gene are MNHNS and SASEGT. The CDR3 measures 15 amino acids from cysteine to phenylalanine. Solely the CDR3 DNA is kept, with 45 bases framed from the first base. V is reduced by 4 bases and J by 0 bases, leaving a spacing of 10 bases between them.

The source of this sequence is a man younger than 45 with HIV. Sequencing was performed on unsorted PBMCs, taken 6 to 6.5 years after starting antiretroviral therapy. The rearranged segments are TRBV6-1 and TRBJ1-3; the D gene is not confidently resolved. The bases read TGTGCCAGCAGTGCGATGTTTAGCTCTGGAAACACCATATATTTT. Its translation is CASSAMFSSGNTIYF.